One sample yielded the 21 T cell receptor beta chains listed below, sequenced in a study of T-cell memory formation after mild COVID-19. TCRdb reanalysed the 5' RACE reads using MiXCR and keeps one entry per CDR3 protein. The sample includes 300,000 to 400,000 distinct CDR3 sequences, about 16% of them seen just once. Sequences were obtained from PBMCs or a T cell subset sorted from them (not recorded which). Receptors originate from a man aged 18-30 years who had mild COVID-19 (a few samples of this study predate the infection). Cell type and time point are not known.

This clonotype appeared a few times. The V and J genes are TRBV6-2 or TRBV6-3 and TRBJ2-1; 9 bases align to TRBD2. The J segment lost 3 bases and the V segment lost 0 bases, leaving 3 bases of the junction unmatched. Per the germline V gene, CDR1 is MNHEY and CDR2 is SVGEGT. The CDR3 sequence is 16 residues long. DNA for the CDR3: TGTGCCAGCAGTTACTCGGCGGGGGGGGACTACAATGAGCAGTTCTTC. Translating it yields CASSYSAGGDYNEQFF.

J is TRBJ1-2 and V is TRBV2; TRBD1 agrees at 9 bases. There are 15 residues in the CDR3. Trimming removed 3 bases from V and 2 bases from J; junction bases left unmatched: 4. CDR1 and CDR2 (germline): SNHLY, FYNNEI. The CDR3 nucleotides read TGTGCCAGCAGTGACTTCGGACAGGGGAACTATGGCTACACCTTC. Translation: CASSDFGQGNYGYTF.

The J gene is TRBJ2-7, the V gene TRBV5-5; 9 bases line up with TRBD1. Per germline, CDR1 SGHKS and CDR2 YYEKEE (reference sequence). The CDR3 has 14 amino acids. V was pared by 3 bases and J by 2 bases, with 3 bases of the junction left unmatched. The CDR3 DNA follows: TGTGCCAGCAGCTGGGGACAGGGTCCCTACGAGCAGTACGTC. This codes for CASSWGQGPYEQYV.

V and J are TRBV10-3 and TRBJ1-6, with a weak D call TRBD1 (6 bases). The CDR3 has 14 residues. Germline loops: CDR1 ENHRY, CDR2 SYGVKD. V was clipped by 3 bases and J by 7 bases, with 10 bases between them. DNA of the CDR3: TGTGCCATCAGTGATACAGGGCTGAATTCACCCCTCCACTTT. Translated: CAISDTGLNSPLHF.

A few counts support this clonotype. The chain combines TRBV19 with TRBJ2-1; perhaps TRBD1 as D (5 bases). Trimming removed 6 bases from V and 14 bases from J, with 17 bases in between. The CDR3 runs to 12 residues. In germline, CDR1 is LNHDA, CDR2 SQIVND (reference sequence). CDR3 nucleotides: TGTGCCAGTAGCCGTACAGAACAGGTGGAGTTCTTC. Residues: CASSRTEQVEFF.

The V call is TRBV6-2 or TRBV6-3, the J call TRBJ1-6, with D possibly matching TRBD1 (5 bases). Germline V gene data show CDR1 as MNHEY and CDR2 as SVGEGT. The V and J ends lost 6 bases and 7 bases respectively, with 13 bases between them. The CDR3 is 14 residues long. CDR3 protein: CASSRDLRNSPLHF. CDR3 sequence (DNA): TGTGCCAGCAGCCGGGACCTCCGCAATTCACCCCTCCACTTT.

The chain employs TRBV29-1 and TRBJ2-1; 7 bases fit TRBD2. V lost 0 bases and J lost 13; bases outside the gene matches: 6. Germline CDR1 reads SQVTM; CDR2 reads ANQGSEA. This CDR3 has 12 residues. CDR3 region: CSVEEGGSPQFF. CDR3 coding DNA: TGCAGCGTTGAAGAGGGGGGGTCACCACAGTTCTTC.

J is TRBJ2-1 and V is TRBV7-9; 7 positions agree with TRBD2. The J segment lost 6 bases and the V segment lost 0 bases, leaving 5 bases of the junction unmatched. This CDR3 region has 15 residues. The germline V gene encodes CDR1 SEHNR and CDR2 FQNEAQ (reference sequence). Written as DNA, the CDR3 is TGTGCCAGCAGCTTAGCGGGGGGGAGTAGCAATGAGCAGTTCTTC. Translated, it gives CASSLAGGSSNEQFF.

This clonotype showed up just a few times. The rearrangement uses TRBV3-2 and TRBJ2-1; the table assigns TRBD1, which was not confirmed against the DNA. TRBV3-2 is marked as a pseudogene. The CDR3 loop spans 13 amino acids. Here the CDR3 reads CASSHSTGEEQFF. The CDR3 coding sequence is TGTGCCAGCAGCCACTCCACCGGGGAAGAGCAGTTCTTC.

This chain uses TRBV15 with TRBJ2-3, with D uncertain. V was clipped by 5 bases and J by 2 bases, with 11 bases between them. Germline V gene lookup returns CDR1 LNHNV and CDR2 YYDKDF (reference sequence). The CDR3 loop spans 14 amino acids. CDR3 DNA sequence: TGTGCCACCAGCCGAAGGTCCTTCACAGATACGCAGTATTTT. Translated: CATSRRSFTDTQYF. Filled out from reference TRBV15 and TRBJ2-3, the complete variable domain reads DAMVIQNPRYQVTQFGKPVTLSCSQTLNHNVMYWYQQKSSQAPKLLFHYYDKDFNNEADTPDNFQSRRPNTSFCFLDIRSPGLGDTAMYLCATSRRSFTDTQYFGPGTRLTVL.

The CDR3 coding sequence is TGCAGCGTGCTAATCACAACTAGCCCCAACACCGGGGAGCTGTTTTTT. This encodes CSVLITTSPNTGELFF. The gene calls are TRBV29-1 and TRBJ2-2; D might be TRBD2 (6 bases). CDR3 length: 16 residues. Trimming took off 6 bases at V and 2 bases at J, with 19 bases between the two ends. Germline values: CDR1 SQVTM, CDR2 ANQGSEA.

This clonotype was counted only a few times. This chain uses TRBV18 with TRBJ2-1, with 10 bases aligning to TRBD2. Germline CDR1 and CDR2: KGHSH and LQKENI. Losses at the gene ends were 1 base for V and 7 bases for J; bases not matched to a gene: 4. The CDR3 is made up of 15 amino acids. The CDR3 protein is CASSPQRGGLNEQFF. In nucleotides, the CDR3 is TGTGCCAGCTCACCACAGCGGGGGGGCCTAAATGAGCAGTTCTTC.

J is TRBJ2-5 and V is TRBV19; D not certain. The CDR3 is made up of 16 amino acids. The V and J ends lost 5 bases and 4 bases respectively, with 20 bases between them. Germline lookup yields CDR1 LNHDA and CDR2 SQIVND (reference sequence). CDR3 bases: TGTGCCAGTAGTTCCCCATTAGTCGTGGGGATAGAGACCCAGTACTTC. It encodes CASSSPLVVGIETQYF.

This clonotype has more than one count but fewer than ten. J is TRBJ2-3 and V is TRBV6-5; the D gene is possibly TRBD1 (5 bases). The V end lost 8 bases, the J end lost 0 bases, and 12 bases lay between the germline ends. The length of the CDR3 is 14 residues. Germline assignment: CDR1 MNHEY and CDR2 SVGAGI. The CDR3 DNA reads as TGTGCCAGCCGGCAGGGTCTTAGCACAGATACGCAGTATTTT. Translating it yields CASRQGLSTDTQYF.

This clonotype was found a few times. The chain employs TRBV12-3 or TRBV12-4 and TRBJ2-7; 9 bases are a match to TRBD2. This CDR3 is 15 amino acids long. The trim removed 6 bases at V and 2 bases at J, leaving 8 bases unmatched. For the CDR3, the DNA is TGTGCCAGCAGACCGAGACTAGCGGTGGCCTACGAGCAGTACTTC. It codes for CASRPRLAVAYEQYF.

This clonotype was recorded a few times. The genes are TRBV4-3 and TRBJ2-3, with D tentatively TRBD1 (5 bases). The CDR3 runs 15 residues. Trimming removed 0 bases from V and 0 bases from J, with 7 bases in between. Germline lookup yields CDR1 LGHNA and CDR2 YSLEER. The CDR3, as DNA: TGCGCCAGCAGCCAAGAGACAGATAGCACAGATACGCAGTATTTT. This encodes CASSQETDSTDTQYF.

This clonotype was recorded only once. The V call is TRBV28, the J call TRBJ1-6; D is uncertain. The CDR3 has 15 amino acids. Germline CDR1 MDHEN, CDR2 SYDVKM. V lost 5 bases and J lost 6, with 14 bases in between. The CDR3 region has the DNA TGTGCCAGCAGTCGTGGGATGCGTGTTAATTCACCCCTCCACTTT. It is translated as CASSRGMRVNSPLHF.

J is TRBJ1-6 and V is TRBV6-6, with D possibly matching TRBD1 (5 bases). V lost 11 bases and J 5 bases, leaving 19 bases between the germline ends. The CDR3 runs 15 residues. Looked up from germline, CDR1 is MNHNY and CDR2 is SVGAGI (reference sequence). For the CDR3, the DNA is TGTGCCGGTGAAAAGGGACCGCCGCATAATTCACCCCTCCACTTT. Translated, it gives CAGEKGPPHNSPLHF.

V is TRBV27 and J is TRBJ2-3; maybe TRBD2 (6 bases). The CDR3 consists of 16 residues. Germline V gene sequence: CDR1 MNHEY, CDR2 SMNVEV (reference sequence). V lost 2 bases to trimming and J lost 4 bases, with 16 bases between them. The CDR3 sequence is CASSLGAGWSPDTQYF. The CDR3 region has the DNA TGTGCCAGCAGTTTAGGCGCGGGGTGGAGTCCAGATACGCAGTATTTT.

This clonotype appeared a few times. The rearrangement uses TRBV2 and TRBJ2-7; 7 bases fit TRBD2. Germline CDR1 is SNHLY and CDR2 is FYNNEI. The CDR3 contains 13 residues. Trimming removed 7 bases from V and 7 bases from J; junction bases left unmatched: 10. CDR3 region: CASTQSGDGEQYF. CDR3 in DNA: TGTGCCAGCACTCAGAGCGGGGATGGGGAGCAGTACTTC.

The genes are TRBV11-2 and TRBJ2-1, with D perhaps being TRBD1 or TRBD2 (5 bases each). CDR1 is SGHAT, CDR2 FQNNGV, per germline. Between the trimmed V and J ends, which lost 3 bases and 6 bases, there was a span of 9 bases. This CDR3 has 13 residues. The DNA for the CDR3 is TGTGCCAGCAGCTTCGCAGGGAGCAATGAGCAGTTCTTC. Amino acid sequence: CASSFAGSNEQFF. Drawing the rest from reference TRBV11-2 and TRBJ2-1, the complete variable domain is EAGVAQSPRYKIIEKRQSVAFWCNPISGHATLYWYQQILGQGPKLLIQFQNNGVVDDSQLPKDRFSAERLKGVDSTLKIQPAKLEDSAVYLCASSFAGSNEQFFGPGTRLTVL.